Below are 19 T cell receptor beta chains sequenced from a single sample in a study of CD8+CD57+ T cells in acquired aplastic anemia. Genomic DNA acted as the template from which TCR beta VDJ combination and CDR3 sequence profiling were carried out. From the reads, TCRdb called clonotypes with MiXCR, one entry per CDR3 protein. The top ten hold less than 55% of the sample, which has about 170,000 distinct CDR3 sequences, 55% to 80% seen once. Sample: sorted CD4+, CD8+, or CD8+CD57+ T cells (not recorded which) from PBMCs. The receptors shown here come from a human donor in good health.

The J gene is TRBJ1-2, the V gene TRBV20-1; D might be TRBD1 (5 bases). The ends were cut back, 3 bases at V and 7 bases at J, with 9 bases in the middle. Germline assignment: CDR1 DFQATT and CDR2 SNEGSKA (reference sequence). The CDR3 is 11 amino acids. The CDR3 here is CSARSGGGYTF. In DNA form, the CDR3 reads TGCAGTGCTAGGAGCGGGGGTGGCTACACCTTC.

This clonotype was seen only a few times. CDR3 residues: CASSEALGPSSGANVLTF. The CDR3 coding sequence is TGTGCCAGCAGTGAAGCCTTAGGGCCAAGCTCTGGGGCCAACGTCCTGACTTTC. The chain employs TRBV6-1 and TRBJ2-6; no clear D gene. Trimming took off 0 bases at V and 0 bases at J, with 12 bases between the two ends. CDR3 length equals 18 residues. CDR1 and CDR2 from the germline V gene are MNHNS and SASEGT.

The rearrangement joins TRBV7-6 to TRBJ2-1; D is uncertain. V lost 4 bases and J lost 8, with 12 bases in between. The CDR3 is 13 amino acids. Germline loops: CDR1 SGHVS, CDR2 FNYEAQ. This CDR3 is CASSSSSRDEQFF. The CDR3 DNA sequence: TGTGCCAGCAGCTCCTCTTCTAGGGATGAGCAGTTCTTC. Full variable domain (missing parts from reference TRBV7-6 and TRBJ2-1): GAGVSQSPRYKVTKRGQDVALRCDPISGHVSLYWYRQALGQGPEFLTYFNYEAQQDKSGLPNDRFSAERPEGSISTLTIQRTEQRDSAMYRCASSSSSRDEQFFGPGTRLTVL.

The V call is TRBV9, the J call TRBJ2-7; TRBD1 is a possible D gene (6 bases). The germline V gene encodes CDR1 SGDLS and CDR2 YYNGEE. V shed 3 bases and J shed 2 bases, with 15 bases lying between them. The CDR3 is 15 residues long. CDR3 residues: CASSGPLRGPYEQYF. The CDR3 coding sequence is TGTGCCAGCAGCGGACCGCTCAGGGGCCCCTACGAGCAGTACTTC.

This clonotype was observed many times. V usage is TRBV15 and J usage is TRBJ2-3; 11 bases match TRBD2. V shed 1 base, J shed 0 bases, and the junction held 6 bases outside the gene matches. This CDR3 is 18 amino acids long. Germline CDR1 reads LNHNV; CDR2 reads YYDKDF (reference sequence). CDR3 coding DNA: TGTGCCACCAGCAGAGTTATGACTAGCGGGGCGAGCACAGATACGCAGTATTTT. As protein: CATSRVMTSGASTDTQYF.

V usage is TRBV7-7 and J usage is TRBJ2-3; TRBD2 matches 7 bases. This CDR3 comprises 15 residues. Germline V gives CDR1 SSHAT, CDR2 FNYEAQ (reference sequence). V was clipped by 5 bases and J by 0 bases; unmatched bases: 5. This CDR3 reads CASSPTSVSTDTQYF. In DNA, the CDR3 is TGTGCCAGCAGCCCTACTAGCGTCAGCACAGATACGCAGTATTTT.

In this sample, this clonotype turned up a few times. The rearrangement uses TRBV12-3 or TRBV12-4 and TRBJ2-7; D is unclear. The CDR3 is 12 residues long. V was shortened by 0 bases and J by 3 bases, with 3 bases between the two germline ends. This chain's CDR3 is CASSLAVYEQYF. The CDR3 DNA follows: TGTGCCAGCAGTTTAGCTGTCTACGAGCAGTACTTC.

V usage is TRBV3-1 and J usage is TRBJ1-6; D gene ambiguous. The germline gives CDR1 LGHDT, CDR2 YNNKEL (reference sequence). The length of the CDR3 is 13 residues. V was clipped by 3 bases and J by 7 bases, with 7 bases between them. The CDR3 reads CASSQNSNSPLHF. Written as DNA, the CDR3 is TGTGCCAGCAGCCAGAACAGCAATTCACCCCTCCACTTT.

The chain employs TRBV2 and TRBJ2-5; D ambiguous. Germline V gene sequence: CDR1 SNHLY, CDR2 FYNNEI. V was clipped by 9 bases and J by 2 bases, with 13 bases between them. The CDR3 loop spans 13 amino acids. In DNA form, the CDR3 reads TGTGCCAGTACTGCGAGTACACAAGAGACCCAGTACTTC. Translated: CASTASTQETQYF.

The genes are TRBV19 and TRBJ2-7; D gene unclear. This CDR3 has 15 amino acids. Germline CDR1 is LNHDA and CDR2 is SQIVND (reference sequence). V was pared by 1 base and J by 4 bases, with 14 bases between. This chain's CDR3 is CASSIAVGRIYEQYF. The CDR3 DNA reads TGTGCCAGTAGTATAGCCGTCGGAAGGATTTACGAGCAGTACTTC.

The CDR3 DNA follows: TGTGCCAGTAGTATAGGATCCAACACTGAAGCTTTCTTT. The encoded protein is CASSIGSNTEAFF. The chain couples TRBV19 to TRBJ1-1; D remains unclear. Looked up from germline, CDR1 is LNHDA and CDR2 is SQIVND (reference sequence). V lost 1 base, J lost 2 bases, and 5 bases lay in between. This CDR3 is 13 amino acids long. Variable domain in full (rest from reference TRBV19 and TRBJ1-1): DGGITQSPKYLFRKEGQNVTLSCEQNLNHDAMYWYRQDPGQGLRLIYYSQIVNDFQKGDIAEGYSVSREKKESFPLTVTSAQKNPTAFYLCASSIGSNTEAFFGQGTRLTVV.

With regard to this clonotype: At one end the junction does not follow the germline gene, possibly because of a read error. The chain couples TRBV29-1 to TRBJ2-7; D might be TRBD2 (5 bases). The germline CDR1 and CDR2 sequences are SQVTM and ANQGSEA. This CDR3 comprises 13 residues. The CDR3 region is CSFDLGEGYEQYF. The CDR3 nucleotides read TGCAGCTTTGACTTAGGTGAGGGCTACGAGCAGTACTTC.

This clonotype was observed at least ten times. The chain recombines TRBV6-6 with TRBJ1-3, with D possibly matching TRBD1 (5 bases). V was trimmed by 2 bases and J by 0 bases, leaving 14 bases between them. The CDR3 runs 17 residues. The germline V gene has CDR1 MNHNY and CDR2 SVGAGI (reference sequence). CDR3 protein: CASSYGQGYSSGNTIYF. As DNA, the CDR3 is TGTGCCAGCAGTTACGGTCAGGGCTATAGCTCTGGAAACACCATATATTTT.

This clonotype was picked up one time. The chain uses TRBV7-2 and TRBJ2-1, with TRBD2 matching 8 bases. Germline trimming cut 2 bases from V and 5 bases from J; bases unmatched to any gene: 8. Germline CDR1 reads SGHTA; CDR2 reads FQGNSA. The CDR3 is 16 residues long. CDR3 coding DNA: TGTGCCAGCAGCTTATTGGCGGGAGGATTTAACAATGAGCAGTTCTTC. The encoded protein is CASSLLAGGFNNEQFF.

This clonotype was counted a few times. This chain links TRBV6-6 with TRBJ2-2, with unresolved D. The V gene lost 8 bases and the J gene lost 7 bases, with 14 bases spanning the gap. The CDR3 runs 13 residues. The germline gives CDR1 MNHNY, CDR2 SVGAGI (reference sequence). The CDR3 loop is CASGPIYDGELFF. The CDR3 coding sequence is TGTGCCAGCGGGCCGATATATGACGGGGAGCTGTTTTTT.

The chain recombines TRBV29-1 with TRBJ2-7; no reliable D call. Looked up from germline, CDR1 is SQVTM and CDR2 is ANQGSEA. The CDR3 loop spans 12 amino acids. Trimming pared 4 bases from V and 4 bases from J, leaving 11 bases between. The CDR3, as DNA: TGCAGCGTTGGAATGGGGATTTACGAGCAGTACTTC. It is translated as CSVGMGIYEQYF.

CDR3 DNA sequence: TGCAGTGCTAGTGGGGTTCTAGCGCGAAACACCGGGGAGCTGTTTTTT. It specifies CSASGVLARNTGELFF. The chain recombines TRBV20-1 with TRBJ2-2; maybe TRBD2 (6 bases). The CDR3 extends over 16 amino acids. V lost 3 bases, J lost 2 bases, and 16 bases lay in between. Germline CDR1 is DFQATT and CDR2 is SNEGSKA (reference sequence).

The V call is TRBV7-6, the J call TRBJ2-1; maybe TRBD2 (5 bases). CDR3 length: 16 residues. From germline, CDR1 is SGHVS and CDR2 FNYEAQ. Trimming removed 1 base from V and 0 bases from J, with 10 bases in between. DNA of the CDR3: TGTGCCAGCAGCTTAGTGAGGGCGGCCTCCTACAATGAGCAGTTCTTC. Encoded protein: CASSLVRAASYNEQFF.

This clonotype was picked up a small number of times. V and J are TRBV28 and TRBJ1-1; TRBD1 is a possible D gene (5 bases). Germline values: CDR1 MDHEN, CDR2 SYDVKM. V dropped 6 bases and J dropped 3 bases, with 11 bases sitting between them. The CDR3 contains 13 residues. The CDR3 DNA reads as TGTGCCAGCAGCCCCGGACATTACACTGAAGCTTTCTTT. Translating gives CASSPGHYTEAFF.